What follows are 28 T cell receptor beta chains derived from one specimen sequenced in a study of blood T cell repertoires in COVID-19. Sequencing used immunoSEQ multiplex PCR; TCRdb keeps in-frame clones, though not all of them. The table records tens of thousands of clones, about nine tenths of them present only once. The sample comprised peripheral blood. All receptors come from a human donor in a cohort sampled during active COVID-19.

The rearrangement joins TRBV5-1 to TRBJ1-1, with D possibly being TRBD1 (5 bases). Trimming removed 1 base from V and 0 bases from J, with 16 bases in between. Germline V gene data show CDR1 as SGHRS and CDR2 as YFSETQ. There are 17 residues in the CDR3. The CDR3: CASSLYGMLDMNTEAFF. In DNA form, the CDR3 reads TGCGCCAGCAGCTTGTATGGGATGCTGGACATGAACACTGAAGCTTTCTTT.

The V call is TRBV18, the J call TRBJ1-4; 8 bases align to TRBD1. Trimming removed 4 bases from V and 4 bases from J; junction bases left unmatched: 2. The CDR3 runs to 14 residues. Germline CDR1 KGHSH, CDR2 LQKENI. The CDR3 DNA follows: TGTGCCAGCTCACGACAGGGGAATAATGAAAAACTGTTTTTT. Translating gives CASSRQGNNEKLFF.

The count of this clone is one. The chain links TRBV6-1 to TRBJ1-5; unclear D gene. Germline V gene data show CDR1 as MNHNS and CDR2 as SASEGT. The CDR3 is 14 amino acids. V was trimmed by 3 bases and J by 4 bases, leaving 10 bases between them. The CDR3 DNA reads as TGTGCCAGCAGTGAGGCCTCAAGAAATCAGCCCCAGCATTTT. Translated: CASSEASRNQPQHF.

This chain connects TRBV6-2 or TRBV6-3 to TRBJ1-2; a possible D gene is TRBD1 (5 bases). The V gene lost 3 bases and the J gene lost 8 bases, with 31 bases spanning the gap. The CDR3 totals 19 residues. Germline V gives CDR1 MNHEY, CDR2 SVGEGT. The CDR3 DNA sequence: TGTGCCAGCAGTTATTTTAAGGAAGACGAGGGGACTGTCAAGAGGGGCTACACCTTC. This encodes CASSYFKEDEGTVKRGYTF.

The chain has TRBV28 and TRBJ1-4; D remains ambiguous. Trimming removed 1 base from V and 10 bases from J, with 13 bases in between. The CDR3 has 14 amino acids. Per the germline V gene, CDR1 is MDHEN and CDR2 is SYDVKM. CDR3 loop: CASSLLRTSGKLFF. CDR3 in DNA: TGTGCCAGCAGTTTATTACGGACCAGCGGAAAACTGTTTTTT.

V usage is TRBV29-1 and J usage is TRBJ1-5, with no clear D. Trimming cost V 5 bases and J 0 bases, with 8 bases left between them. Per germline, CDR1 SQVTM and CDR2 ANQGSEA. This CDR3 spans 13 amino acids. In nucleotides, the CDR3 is TGCAGCGTTCGACACACTAGCAATCAGCCCCAGCATTTT. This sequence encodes CSVRHTSNQPQHF.

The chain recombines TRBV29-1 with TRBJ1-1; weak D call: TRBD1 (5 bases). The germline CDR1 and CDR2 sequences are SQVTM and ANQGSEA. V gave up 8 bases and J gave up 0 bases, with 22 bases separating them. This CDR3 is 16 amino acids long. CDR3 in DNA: TGCAGCTTTATCAGTTCGGGGGTTGGAATGAACACTGAAGCTTTCTTT. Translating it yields CSFISSGVGMNTEAFF.

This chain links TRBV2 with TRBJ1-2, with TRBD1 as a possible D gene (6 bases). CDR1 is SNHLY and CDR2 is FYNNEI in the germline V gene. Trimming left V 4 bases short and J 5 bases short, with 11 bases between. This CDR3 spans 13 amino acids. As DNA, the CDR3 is TGTGCCAGCAGTGTTACCCAGGGGTATGGCTACACCTTC. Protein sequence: CASSVTQGYGYTF.

This CDR3 reads CASSLSGLRVARQYF. The CDR3 DNA reads as TGTGCCAGCAGCTTATCGGGTCTCCGAGTCGCGCGGCAGTACTTC. This chain uses TRBV5-8 with TRBJ2-7; D gene unclear. V lost 2 bases, J lost 9 bases, and 21 bases lay in between. CDR1 is SGHTS and CDR2 is YDEGEE in the germline V gene. This CDR3 spans 15 amino acids.

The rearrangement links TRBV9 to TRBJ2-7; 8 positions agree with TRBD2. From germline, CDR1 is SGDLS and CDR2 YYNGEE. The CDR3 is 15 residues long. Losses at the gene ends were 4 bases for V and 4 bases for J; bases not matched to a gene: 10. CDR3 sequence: CASSLGVAGLYEQYF. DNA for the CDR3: TGTGCCAGCAGCCTCGGCGTAGCGGGACTTTACGAGCAGTACTTC.

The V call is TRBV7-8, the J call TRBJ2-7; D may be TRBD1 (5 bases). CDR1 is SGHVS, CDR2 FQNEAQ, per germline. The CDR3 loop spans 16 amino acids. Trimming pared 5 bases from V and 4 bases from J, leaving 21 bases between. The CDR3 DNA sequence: TGTGCCAGCAGCCCACTAAACCCAGGGTCTGGGTACGAGCAGTACTTC. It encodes CASSPLNPGSGYEQYF.

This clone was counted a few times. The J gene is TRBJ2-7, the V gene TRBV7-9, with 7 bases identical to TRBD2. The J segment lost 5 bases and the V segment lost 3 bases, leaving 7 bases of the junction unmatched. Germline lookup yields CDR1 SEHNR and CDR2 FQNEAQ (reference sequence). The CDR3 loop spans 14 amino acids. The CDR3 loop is CASSLREYENEQYF. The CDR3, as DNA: TGTGCCAGCAGCTTGCGGGAGTACGAGAACGAGCAGTACTTC.

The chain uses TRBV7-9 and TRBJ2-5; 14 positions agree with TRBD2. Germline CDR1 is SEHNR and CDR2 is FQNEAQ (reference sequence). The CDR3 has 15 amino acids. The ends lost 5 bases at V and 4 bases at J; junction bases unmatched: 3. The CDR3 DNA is TGTGCCAGCAGCCTGACTAGCGGGGGGGCAGAGACCCAGTACTTC. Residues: CASSLTSGGAETQYF.

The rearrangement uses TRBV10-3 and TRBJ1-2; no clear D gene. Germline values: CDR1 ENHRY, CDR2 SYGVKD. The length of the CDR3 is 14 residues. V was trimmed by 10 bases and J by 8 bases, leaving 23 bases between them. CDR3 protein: CATKEREGFNGYTF. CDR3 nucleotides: TGTGCCACCAAAGAAAGGGAGGGCTTTAACGGCTACACCTTC.

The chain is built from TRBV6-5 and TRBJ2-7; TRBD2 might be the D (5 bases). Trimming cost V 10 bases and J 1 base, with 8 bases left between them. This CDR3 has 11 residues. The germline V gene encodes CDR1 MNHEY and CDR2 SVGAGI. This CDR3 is CATRDSYEQYF. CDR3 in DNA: TGTGCCACCCGGGATTCCTACGAGCAGTACTTC.

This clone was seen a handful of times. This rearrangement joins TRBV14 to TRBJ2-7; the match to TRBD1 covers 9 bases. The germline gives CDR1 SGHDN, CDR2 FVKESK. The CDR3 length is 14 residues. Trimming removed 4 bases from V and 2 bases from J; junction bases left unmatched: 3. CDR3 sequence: CASSPGTGPYEQYF. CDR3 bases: TGTGCCAGCAGCCCCGGGACAGGGCCCTACGAGCAGTACTTC.

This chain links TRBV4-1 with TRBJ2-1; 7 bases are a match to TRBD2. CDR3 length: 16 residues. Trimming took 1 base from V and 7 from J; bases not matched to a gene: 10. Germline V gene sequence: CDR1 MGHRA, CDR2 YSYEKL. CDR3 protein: CASSQGSGGVRNEQFF. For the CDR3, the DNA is TGCGCCAGCAGCCAAGGGTCGGGGGGAGTGCGGAATGAGCAGTTCTTC.

The CDR3 is CASSFAGRVGYGYTF. The CDR3 DNA follows: TGTGCCAGCAGTTTTGCGGGCCGGGTGGGCTATGGCTACACCTTC. The chain carries TRBV27 and TRBJ1-2; D unresolved. V dropped 3 bases and J dropped 4 bases, with 15 bases sitting between them. CDR1 is MNHEY, CDR2 SMNVEV, per germline (reference sequence). This CDR3 has 15 residues.

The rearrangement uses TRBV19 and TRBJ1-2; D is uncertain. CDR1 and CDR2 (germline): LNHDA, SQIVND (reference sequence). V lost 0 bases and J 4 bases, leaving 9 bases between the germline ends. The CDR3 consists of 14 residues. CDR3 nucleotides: TGTGCCAGTAGTATAGAGGGCAGCCCCTATGGCTACACCTTC. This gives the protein CASSIEGSPYGYTF.

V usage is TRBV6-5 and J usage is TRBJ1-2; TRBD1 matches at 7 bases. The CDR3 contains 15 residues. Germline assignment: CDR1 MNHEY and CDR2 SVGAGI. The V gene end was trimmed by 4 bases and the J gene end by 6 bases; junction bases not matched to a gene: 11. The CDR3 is CASSSSQGVENGYTF. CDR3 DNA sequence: TGTGCCAGCAGTTCCTCCCAGGGGGTGGAAAATGGCTACACCTTC.

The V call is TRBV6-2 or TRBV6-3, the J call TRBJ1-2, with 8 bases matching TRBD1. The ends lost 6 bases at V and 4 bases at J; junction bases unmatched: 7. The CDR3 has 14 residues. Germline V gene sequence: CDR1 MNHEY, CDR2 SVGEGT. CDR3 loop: CASSRTGRSYGYTF. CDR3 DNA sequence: TGTGCCAGCAGCCGGACAGGGAGGAGCTATGGCTACACCTTC.

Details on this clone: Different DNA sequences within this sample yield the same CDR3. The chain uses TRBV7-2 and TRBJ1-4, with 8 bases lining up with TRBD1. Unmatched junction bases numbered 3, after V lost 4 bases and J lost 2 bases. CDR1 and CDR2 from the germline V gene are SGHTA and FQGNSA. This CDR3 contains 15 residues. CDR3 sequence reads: CASSSQGATNEKLFF. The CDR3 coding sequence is TGTGCCAGCAGCTCCCAGGGGGCGACTAATGAAAAACTGTTTTTT.

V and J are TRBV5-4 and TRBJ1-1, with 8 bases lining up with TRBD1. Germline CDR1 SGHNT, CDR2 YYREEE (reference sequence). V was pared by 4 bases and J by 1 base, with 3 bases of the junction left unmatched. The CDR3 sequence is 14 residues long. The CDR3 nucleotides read TGTGCCAGCAGCATAGGACAGGGGAACACTGAAGCTTTCTTT. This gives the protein CASSIGQGNTEAFF.

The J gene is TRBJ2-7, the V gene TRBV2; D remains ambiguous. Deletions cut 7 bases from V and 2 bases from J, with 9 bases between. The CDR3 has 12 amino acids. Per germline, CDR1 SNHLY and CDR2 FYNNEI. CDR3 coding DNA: TGTGCCAGCAAGCAGGATACCTACGAGCAGTACTTC. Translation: CASKQDTYEQYF.

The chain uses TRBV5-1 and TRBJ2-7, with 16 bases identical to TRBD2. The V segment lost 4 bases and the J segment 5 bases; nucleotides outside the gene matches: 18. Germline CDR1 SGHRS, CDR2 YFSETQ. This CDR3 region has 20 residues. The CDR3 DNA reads TGCGCCAGCAGCACCGGGACAGGGTCGGGACTAGCGGGGGGGTTGAACGAGCAGTACTTC. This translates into CASSTGTGSGLAGGLNEQYF.

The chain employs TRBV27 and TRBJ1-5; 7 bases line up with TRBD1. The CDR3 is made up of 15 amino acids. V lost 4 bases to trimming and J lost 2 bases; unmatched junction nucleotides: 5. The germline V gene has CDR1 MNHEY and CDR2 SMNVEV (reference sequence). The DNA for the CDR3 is TGTGCCAGCAGTTGGGGGACAGTTGGCAATCAGCCCCAGCATTTT. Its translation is CASSWGTVGNQPQHF.

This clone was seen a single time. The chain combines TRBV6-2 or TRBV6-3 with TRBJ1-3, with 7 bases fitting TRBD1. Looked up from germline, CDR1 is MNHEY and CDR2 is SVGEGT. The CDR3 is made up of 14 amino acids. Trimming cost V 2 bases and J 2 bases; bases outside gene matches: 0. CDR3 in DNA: TGTGCCAGCAGTTACAGGGGGCCTGGAAACACCATATATTTT. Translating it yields CASSYRGPGNTIYF.

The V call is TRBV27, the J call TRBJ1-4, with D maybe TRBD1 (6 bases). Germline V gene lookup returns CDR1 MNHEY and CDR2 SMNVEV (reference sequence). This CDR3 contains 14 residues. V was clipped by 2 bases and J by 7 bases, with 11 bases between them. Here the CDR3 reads CASSLITGSEKLFF. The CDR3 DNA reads TGTGCCAGCAGTTTAATCACAGGGAGTGAAAAACTGTTTTTT.